This TCR delta chain was identified in a study of delta chains in infants with herpesvirus infections. Background on the study: From birth, Ugandan infants were followed prospectively for primary CMV infection. A public fetal Vdelta1/Vgamma8 clonotype was sought in postnatally CMV-infected infants.

Per the germline V gene, CDR1 is TSWWSYY and CDR2 is QGS. Trimming took 2 bases from V and 0 from J, leaving 16 bases between them. The CDR3 has 17 amino acids. In its sample, this clone ranks as large. The antigen remains unidentified. Regarding the study as a whole: Uninfected infants and those infected after 120 days lacked the public clonotype. Later infection age appeared linked to lower public-clonotype frequency among Vdelta1 cells.

PBMC RNA was reverse transcribed using gamma-chain- and delta-chain-specific primers. TCRdb reanalysed the RT-PCR reads with CATT. The sample lists some 400 delta-chain clones, less than 30% occurring once. Sequenced material: peripheral blood, taken at time point 1 of longitudinal follow-up. The receptor was isolated from a human donor who was a Ugandan infant, either HIV-exposed or HIV-unexposed (not recorded which). The chain employs TRDV1 and TRDJ1; D call uncertain. The CDR3 loop reads CALGEIRDLEYTDKLIF. CDR3 in DNA: TGTGCTCTTGGGGAAATCCGAGACTTGGAGTACACCGATAAACTCATCTTT.